The rows below give T cell receptor beta chains drawn from one sample of a study of cytomegalovirus exposure and HLA in healthy donors. Clones were sequenced by immunoSEQ multiplex PCR, and TCRdb holds only the in-frame ones, with some missing. Found here are about 260,000 clones, just over 70% of them singletons; the top ten hold approximately 2.3%. Input material: PBMCs. These receptors all come from a female donor in good health and CMV-seronegative. Both conserved end residues are part of each CDR3. Each record gives: D gene, V gene, J gene, clone size, CDR3 protein, CDR3 DNA. The D gene is left open where the match is weak. The size of a clone is reported for some rows only, either as once, few or many, or as a class for expanded clones.

D gene: .
V gene: TRBV28
J gene: TRBJ2-5
clone size: .
CDR3 protein: CASSLMAGAETQYF
CDR3 DNA: TGTGCCAGCAGTTTAATGGCGGGGGCCGAGACCCAGTACTTC

D gene: TRBD1
V gene: TRBV9
J gene: TRBJ2-7
clone size: few
CDR3 protein: CASSVGVDRGSYEQYF
CDR3 DNA: TGTGCCAGCAGCGTGGGGGTTGACAGGGGGTCCTACGAGCAGTACTTC

D gene: .
V gene: TRBV16
J gene: TRBJ1-2
clone size: .
CDR3 protein: CASSGREKDGYTF
CDR3 DNA: TGTGCCAGCAGCGGGAGGGAAAAGGATGGCTACACCTTC

D gene: .
V gene: TRBV27
J gene: TRBJ1-1
clone size: .
CDR3 protein: CASSLAGTLNTEAFF
CDR3 DNA: TGTGCCAGCAGTTTAGCAGGGACATTGAACACTGAAGCTTTCTTT

D gene: .
V gene: TRBV14
J gene: TRBJ1-1
clone size: few
CDR3 protein: CASSQAGGFMNTEAFF
CDR3 DNA: TGTGCCAGCAGCCAAGCGGGTGGGTTCATGAACACTGAAGCTTTCTTT

D gene: TRBD2
V gene: TRBV2
J gene: TRBJ2-7
clone size: .
CDR3 protein: CASSPGTSGYEQYF
CDR3 DNA: TGTGCCAGCAGCCCCGGGACTAGCGGCTACGAGCAGTACTTC

D gene: TRBD2
V gene: TRBV10-3
J gene: TRBJ2-5
clone size: .
CDR3 protein: CAISRGLAGGGTQYF
CDR3 DNA: TGTGCCATCAGCCGGGGACTAGCGGGAGGGGGGACCCAGTACTTC

D gene: .
V gene: TRBV28
J gene: TRBJ1-1
clone size: few
CDR3 protein: CASSPAPDMLNTEAFF
CDR3 DNA: TGTGCCAGCAGCCCCGCCCCGGACATGTTGAACACTGAAGCTTTCTTT

D gene: TRBD2
V gene: TRBV10-1
J gene: TRBJ2-5
clone size: .
CDR3 protein: CASSETSGTVQETQYF
CDR3 DNA: TGCGCCAGCAGTGAGACTAGCGGGACCGTCCAAGAGACCCAGTACTTC

D gene: .
V gene: TRBV11-3
J gene: TRBJ2-7
clone size: once
CDR3 protein: CASSLVALAYEQYF
CDR3 DNA: TGTGCCAGCAGCTTAGTCGCGTTGGCCTACGAGCAGTACTTC